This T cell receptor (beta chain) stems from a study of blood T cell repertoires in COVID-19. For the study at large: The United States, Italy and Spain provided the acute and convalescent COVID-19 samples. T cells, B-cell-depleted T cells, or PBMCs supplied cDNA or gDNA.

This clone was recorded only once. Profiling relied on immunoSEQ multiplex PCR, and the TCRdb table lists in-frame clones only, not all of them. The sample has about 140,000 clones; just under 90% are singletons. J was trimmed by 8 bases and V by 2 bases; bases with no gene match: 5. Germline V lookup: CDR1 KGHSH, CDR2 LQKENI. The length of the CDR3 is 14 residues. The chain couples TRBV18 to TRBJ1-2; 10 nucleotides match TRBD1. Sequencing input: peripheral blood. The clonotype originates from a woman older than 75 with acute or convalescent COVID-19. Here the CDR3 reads CASSPEGTGVGYTF. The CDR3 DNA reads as TGTGCCAGCTCACCAGAAGGGACAGGGGTCGGCTACACCTTC.